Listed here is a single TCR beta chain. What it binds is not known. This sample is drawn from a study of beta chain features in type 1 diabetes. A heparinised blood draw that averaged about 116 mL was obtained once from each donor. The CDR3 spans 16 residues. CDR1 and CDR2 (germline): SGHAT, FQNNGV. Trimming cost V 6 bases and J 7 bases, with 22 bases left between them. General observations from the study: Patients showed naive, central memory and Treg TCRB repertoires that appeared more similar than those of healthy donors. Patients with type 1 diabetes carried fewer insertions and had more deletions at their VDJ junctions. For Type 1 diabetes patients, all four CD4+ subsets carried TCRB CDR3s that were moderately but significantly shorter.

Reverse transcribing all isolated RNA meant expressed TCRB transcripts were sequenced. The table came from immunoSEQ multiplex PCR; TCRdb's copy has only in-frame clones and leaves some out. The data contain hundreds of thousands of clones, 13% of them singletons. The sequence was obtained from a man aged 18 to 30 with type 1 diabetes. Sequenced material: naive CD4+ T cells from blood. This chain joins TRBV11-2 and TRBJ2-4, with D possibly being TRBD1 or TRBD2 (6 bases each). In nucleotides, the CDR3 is TGTGCCAGCAGTACGGCCGGGGGCAGATCAAGCAACATTCAGTACTTC. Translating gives CASSTAGGRSSNIQYF.